Shown below are 10 T cell receptor beta chains from a single sample sequenced in a study of beta chain features in type 1 diabetes. Expressed TCRB transcripts were sequenced, since all the RNA that had been isolated was reverse transcribed. Data came from immunoSEQ multiplex PCR; TCRdb stores just in-frame clones and leaves some out. The sample includes 150,000 or so clones, 11% of them seen just once. The specimen was central memory CD4+ T cells from blood. All receptors derive from a man in his late teens or twenties in good health.

The V gene is TRBV7-9, the J gene TRBJ1-2; the D is unclear. Germline CDR1 and CDR2: SEHNR and FQNEAQ (reference sequence). This CDR3 contains 10 residues. The V end lost 8 bases, the J end lost 7 bases, and 8 bases lay between the germline ends. CDR3 in DNA: TGTGCCAGCCACGGAAGTGGCTACACCTTC. Translation: CASHGSGYTF.

In its sample, this clone was seen a few times. This sequence joins TRBV18 and TRBJ2-7; D gene uncertain. V lost 3 bases to trimming and J lost 6 bases, with 15 bases between them. Germline V lookup: CDR1 KGHSH, CDR2 LQKENI. The CDR3 consists of 14 residues. CDR3 amino acids: CASSPGPKMVEQYF. In DNA form, the CDR3 reads TGTGCCAGCTCACCTGGACCGAAAATGGTCGAGCAGTACTTC.

The genes are TRBV5-1 and TRBJ2-3; TRBD1 matches at 7 bases. CDR1 is SGHRS and CDR2 is YFSETQ in the germline V gene. The CDR3 has 15 residues. Germline trimming cut 2 bases from V and 2 bases from J; bases unmatched to any gene: 5. CDR3 loop: CASSFDRAHTDTQYF. The CDR3 DNA follows: TGCGCCAGCAGCTTCGACAGGGCCCACACAGATACGCAGTATTTT.

This clone was counted between two and nine times. Other DNA sequences from this sample encode an identical CDR3 as well. The rearrangement links TRBV7-2 to TRBJ1-5, with D maybe TRBD1 (5 bases). The V end lost 6 bases, the J end lost 0 bases, and 12 bases lay between the germline ends. The CDR3 length is 15 residues. CDR1 SGHTA and CDR2 FQGNSA come from the germline V gene. The CDR3 nucleotides are TGTGCCAGCAGTTACGACAGTAATAGCAATCAGCCCCAGCATTTT. It specifies CASSYDSNSNQPQHF.

V is TRBV4-1 and J is TRBJ1-1, with TRBD1 identical over 9 bases. CDR1 and CDR2 from the germline V gene are MGHRA and YSYEKL. The CDR3 extends over 16 amino acids. Trimming took 3 bases from V and 6 from J; bases not matched to a gene: 11. The chain's CDR3 is CASSQADRGSFAEAFF. The CDR3 DNA reads TGCGCCAGCAGCCAGGCCGACAGGGGGTCGTTCGCTGAAGCTTTCTTT.

The V and J genes are TRBV18 and TRBJ1-5; 7 bases line up with TRBD1. CDR1 is KGHSH and CDR2 is LQKENI in the germline V gene. J lost 3 bases, V lost 4 bases, and 6 bases had no gene match. The length of the CDR3 is 15 residues. The CDR3 DNA reads as TGTGCCAGCTCACGGGGCGACAGGGACAATCAGCCCCAGCATTTT. Translating gives CASSRGDRDNQPQHF. Filled out from reference TRBV18 and TRBJ1-5, the complete variable domain reads NAGVMQNPRHLVRRRGQEARLRCSPMKGHSHVYWYRQLPEEGLKFMVYLQKENIIDESGMPKERFSAEFPKEGPSILRIQQVVRGDSAAYFCASSRGDRDNQPQHFGDGTRLSIL.

As DNA, the CDR3 is TGTGCCAGCAGCTTGCCAGGTTTCGGAAACACCATATATTTT. It is translated as CASSLPGFGNTIYF. This chain joins TRBV5-6 and TRBJ1-3, with D uncertain. Looked up from germline, CDR1 is SGHDT and CDR2 is YYEEEE. V was cut by 1 base and J by 4 bases, with 9 bases left in between. CDR3 length: 14 residues.

This sequence joins TRBV9 and TRBJ2-7; unclear D gene. Germline V gene sequence: CDR1 SGDLS, CDR2 YYNGEE. This CDR3 is built from 13 residues. The V and J ends lost 4 bases and 0 bases respectively, with 8 bases between them. The CDR3 DNA sequence: TGTGCCAGCAGCCCCTTGGGCTCCTACGAGCAGTACTTC. As protein: CASSPLGSYEQYF.

This clone occurred a few times. This chain joins TRBV7-8 and TRBJ1-2; TRBD1 aligns across 8 bases. CDR1 is SGHVS and CDR2 is FQNEAQ in the germline V gene. With V trimmed by 3 bases and J by 3 bases, 3 bases remained unmatched. The CDR3 is 14 residues long. CDR3 region: CASSFQGADYGYTF. The CDR3 nucleotides read TGTGCCAGCAGCTTCCAGGGGGCTGACTATGGCTACACCTTC.

The V call is TRBV5-4, the J call TRBJ2-2; D possibly corresponds to TRBD2 (6 bases). The CDR3 has 15 residues. V was shortened by 7 bases and J by 6 bases, with 19 bases between the two germline ends. CDR1 SGHNT and CDR2 YYREEE come from the germline V gene (reference sequence). The CDR3 nucleotides read TGTGCCAGCGGCGGGACCCAGAGTGGGGCCGGGGAGCTGTTTTTT. As protein: CASGGTQSGAGELFF.